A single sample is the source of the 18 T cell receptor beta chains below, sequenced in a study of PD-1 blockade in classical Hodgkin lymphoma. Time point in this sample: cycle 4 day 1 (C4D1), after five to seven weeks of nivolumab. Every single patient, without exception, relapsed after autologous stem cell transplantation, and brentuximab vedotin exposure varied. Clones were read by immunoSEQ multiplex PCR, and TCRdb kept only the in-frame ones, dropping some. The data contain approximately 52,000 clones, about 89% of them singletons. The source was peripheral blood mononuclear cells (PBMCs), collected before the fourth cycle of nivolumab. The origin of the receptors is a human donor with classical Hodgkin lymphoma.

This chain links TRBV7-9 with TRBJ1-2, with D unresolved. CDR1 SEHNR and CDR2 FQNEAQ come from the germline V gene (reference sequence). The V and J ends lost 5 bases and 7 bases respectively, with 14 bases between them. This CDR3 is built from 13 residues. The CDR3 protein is CASSPPSVVGYTF. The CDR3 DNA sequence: TGTGCCAGCAGCCCTCCCAGCGTGGTTGGCTACACCTTC.

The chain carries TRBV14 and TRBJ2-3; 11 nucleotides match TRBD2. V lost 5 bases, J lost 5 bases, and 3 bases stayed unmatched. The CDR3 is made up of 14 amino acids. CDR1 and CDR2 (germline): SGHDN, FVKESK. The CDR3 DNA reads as TGTGCCAGCAGCGTACTAGCGGGAGTAGATACGCAGTATTTT. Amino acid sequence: CASSVLAGVDTQYF.

The CDR3 sequence: CASSLPRTGGSNEQFF. The DNA for the CDR3 is TGCGCCAGCAGCTTGCCCCGGACAGGGGGGAGCAATGAGCAGTTCTTC. The chain employs TRBV5-1 and TRBJ2-1; TRBD1 matches at 10 bases. Germline lookup yields CDR1 SGHRS and CDR2 YFSETQ. This CDR3 is built from 16 residues. V lost 1 base to trimming and J lost 6 bases; unmatched junction nucleotides: 7.

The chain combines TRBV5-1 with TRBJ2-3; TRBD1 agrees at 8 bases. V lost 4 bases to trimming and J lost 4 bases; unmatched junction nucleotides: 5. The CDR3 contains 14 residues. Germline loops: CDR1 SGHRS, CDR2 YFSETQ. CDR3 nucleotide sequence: TGCGCCAGCAGCCCTCTGACAGGGGCAGATACGCAGTATTTT. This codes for CASSPLTGADTQYF. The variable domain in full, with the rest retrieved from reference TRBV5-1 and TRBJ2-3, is KAGVTQTPRYLIKTRGQQVTLSCSPISGHRSVSWYQQTPGQGLQFLFEYFSETQRNKGNFPGRFSGRQFSNSRSEMNVSTLELGDSALYLCASSPLTGADTQYFGPGTRLTVL.

CDR3 DNA: TGTGCCAGCAGTTACTCTCAGTTTCGAGGGGAGAATGAGCAGTACTTC. Its translation is CASSYSQFRGENEQYF. The J gene is TRBJ2-7, the V gene TRBV6-5, with D perhaps TRBD1 or TRBD2 (5 bases each). The CDR3 extends over 16 amino acids. The V gene lost 0 bases and the J gene lost 7 bases, with 19 bases spanning the gap. The germline V gene encodes CDR1 MNHEY and CDR2 SVGAGI.

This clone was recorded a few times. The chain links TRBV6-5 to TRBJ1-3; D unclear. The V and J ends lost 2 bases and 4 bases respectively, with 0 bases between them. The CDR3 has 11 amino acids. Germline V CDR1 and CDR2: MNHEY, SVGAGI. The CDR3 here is CASSYGNTIYF. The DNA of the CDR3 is TGTGCCAGCAGTTACGGAAACACCATATATTTT.

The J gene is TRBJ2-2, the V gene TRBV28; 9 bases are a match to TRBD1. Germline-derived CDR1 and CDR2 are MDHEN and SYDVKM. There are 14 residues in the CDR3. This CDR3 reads CATQGASYTGELFF. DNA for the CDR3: TGTGCAACACAGGGGGCTTCCTACACCGGGGAGCTGTTTTTT.

In DNA form, the CDR3 reads TGTGCCAGCAGCGCCTCCGGACGGGGGGCAGACGAGCAGTACTTC. Amino acids: CASSASGRGADEQYF. The chain links TRBV9 to TRBJ2-7; the D gene is possibly TRBD2 (7 bases). The germline CDR1 and CDR2 sequences are SGDLS and YYNGEE. Trimming cost V 3 bases and J 5 bases, with 18 bases left between them. This CDR3 is 15 amino acids long.

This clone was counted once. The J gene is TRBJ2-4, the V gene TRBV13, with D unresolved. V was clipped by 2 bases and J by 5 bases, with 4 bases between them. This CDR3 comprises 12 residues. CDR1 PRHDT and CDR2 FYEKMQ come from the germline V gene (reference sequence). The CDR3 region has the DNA TGTGCCAGCAGCTTATCGGAAAACATTCAGTACTTC. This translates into CASSLSENIQYF.

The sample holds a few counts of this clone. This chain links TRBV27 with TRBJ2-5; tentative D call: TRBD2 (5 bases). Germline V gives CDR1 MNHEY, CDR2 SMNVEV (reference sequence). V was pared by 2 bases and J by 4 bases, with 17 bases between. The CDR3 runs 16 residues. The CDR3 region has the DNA TGTGCCAGCAGTTTAAGAGGGCGAGGCGGTCGAGAGACCCAGTACTTC. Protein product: CASSLRGRGGRETQYF.

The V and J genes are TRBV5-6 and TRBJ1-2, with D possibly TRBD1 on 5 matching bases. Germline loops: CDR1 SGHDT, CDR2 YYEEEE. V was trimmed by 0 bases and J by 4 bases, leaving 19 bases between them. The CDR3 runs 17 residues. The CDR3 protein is CASSLGGTLTLLYGYTF. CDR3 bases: TGTGCCAGCAGCTTGGGGGGGACTCTAACCCTTCTCTATGGCTACACCTTC.

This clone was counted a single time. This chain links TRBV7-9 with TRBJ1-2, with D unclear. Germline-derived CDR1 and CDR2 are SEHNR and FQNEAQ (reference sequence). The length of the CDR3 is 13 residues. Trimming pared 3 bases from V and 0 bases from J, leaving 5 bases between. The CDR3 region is CASSFLANYGYTF. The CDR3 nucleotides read TGTGCCAGCAGCTTTTTGGCTAACTATGGCTACACCTTC.

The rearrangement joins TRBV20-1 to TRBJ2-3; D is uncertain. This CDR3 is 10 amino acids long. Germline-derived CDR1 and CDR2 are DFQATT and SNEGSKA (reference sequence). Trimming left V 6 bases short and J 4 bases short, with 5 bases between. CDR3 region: CSARPDTQYF. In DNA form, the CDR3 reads TGCAGTGCACGACCAGATACGCAGTATTTT.

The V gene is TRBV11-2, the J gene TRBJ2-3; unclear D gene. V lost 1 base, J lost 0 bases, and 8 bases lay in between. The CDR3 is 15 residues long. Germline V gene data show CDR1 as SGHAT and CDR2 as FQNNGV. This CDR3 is CASSLGSISTDTQYF. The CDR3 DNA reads TGTGCCAGCAGCTTAGGTTCTATCAGCACAGATACGCAGTATTTT.

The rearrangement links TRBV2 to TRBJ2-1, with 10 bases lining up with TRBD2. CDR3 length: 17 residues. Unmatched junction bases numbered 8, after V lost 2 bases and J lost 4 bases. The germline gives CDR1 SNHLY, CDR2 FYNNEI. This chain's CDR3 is CASSERLAGALYNEQFF. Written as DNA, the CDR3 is TGTGCCAGCAGTGAAAGGCTAGCGGGAGCACTATACAATGAGCAGTTCTTC.

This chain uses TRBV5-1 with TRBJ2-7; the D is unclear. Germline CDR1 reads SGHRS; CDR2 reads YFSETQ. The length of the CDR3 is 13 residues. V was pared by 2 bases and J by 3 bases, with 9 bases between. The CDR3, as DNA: TGCGCCAGCAGCTTAAACGGAAACTACGAGCAGTACTTC. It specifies CASSLNGNYEQYF. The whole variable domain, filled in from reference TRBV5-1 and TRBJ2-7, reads KAGVTQTPRYLIKTRGQQVTLSCSPISGHRSVSWYQQTPGQGLQFLFEYFSETQRNKGNFPGRFSGRQFSNSRSEMNVSTLELGDSALYLCASSLNGNYEQYFGPGTRLTVT.

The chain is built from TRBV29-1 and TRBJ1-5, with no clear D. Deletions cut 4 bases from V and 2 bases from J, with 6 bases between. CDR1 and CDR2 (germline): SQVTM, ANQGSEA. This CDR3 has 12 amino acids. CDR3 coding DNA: TGCAGCGTTGGGACGGGCAATCAGCCCCAGCATTTT. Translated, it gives CSVGTGNQPQHF.

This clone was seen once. Here the CDR3 DNA reads TGTGCCAGCAGTTACTCTCCGGACGGCTCCTACGAGCAGTACTTC. It yields the protein CASSYSPDGSYEQYF. The gene calls are TRBV6-5 and TRBJ2-7; D is unresolved. V lost 0 bases and J lost 0, with 9 bases in between. The CDR3 runs to 15 residues. Looked up from germline, CDR1 is MNHEY and CDR2 is SVGAGI.